This TCR beta chain was identified in a study of T cell responses to AZD1222 COVID-19 vaccine. Study observations and caveats: Spike-specific TCR breadth and depth both grew after two AZD1222 doses. Donors, mostly white British, included more females; clonal diversity was possibly underestimated. Among vaccine-associated CD4 TCRs, coverage spanned spike, with dominance at 160-218 and 743-854. Only six individuals given AZD1222 were seropositive at baseline.

V lost 2 bases and J 5 bases, leaving 7 bases between the germline ends. This CDR3 contains 13 residues. Germline V gene data show CDR1 as SGHRS and CDR2 as YFSETQ. Some clones are missing from TCRdb's copy, which holds only in-frame ones; the method was immunoSEQ multiplex PCR. The sample yields some 150,000 clones, 65% to 90% seen once. A word on this clone: Its antigen is unknown.

Sequences were derived from peripheral blood, sampled 28 days after the second dose of the MenACWY control vaccine. The chain combines TRBV5-1 with TRBJ1-4, with D perhaps TRBD1 (5 bases). This TCR was sampled from an adult who received the MenACWY meningococcal vaccine as a control. The DNA for the CDR3 is TGCGCCAGCAGCTTTCAGGGAAATGAAAAACTGTTTTTT. This encodes CASSFQGNEKLFF.